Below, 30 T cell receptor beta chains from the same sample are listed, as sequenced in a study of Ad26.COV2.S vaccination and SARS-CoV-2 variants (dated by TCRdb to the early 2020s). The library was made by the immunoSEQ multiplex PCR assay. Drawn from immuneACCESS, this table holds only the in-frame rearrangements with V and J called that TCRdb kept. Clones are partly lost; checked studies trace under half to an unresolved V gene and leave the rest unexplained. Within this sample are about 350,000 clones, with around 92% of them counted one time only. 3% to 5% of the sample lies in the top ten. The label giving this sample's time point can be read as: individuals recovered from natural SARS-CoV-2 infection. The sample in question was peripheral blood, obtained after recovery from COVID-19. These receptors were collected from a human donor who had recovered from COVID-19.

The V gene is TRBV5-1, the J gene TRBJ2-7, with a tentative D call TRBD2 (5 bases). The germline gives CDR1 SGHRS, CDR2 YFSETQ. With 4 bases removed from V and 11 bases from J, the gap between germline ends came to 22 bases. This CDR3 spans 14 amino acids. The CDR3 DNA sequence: TGCGCCAGCAGCCCAACAGCCCCGTACGAGGGAGAGTACTTC. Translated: CASSPTAPYEGEYF.

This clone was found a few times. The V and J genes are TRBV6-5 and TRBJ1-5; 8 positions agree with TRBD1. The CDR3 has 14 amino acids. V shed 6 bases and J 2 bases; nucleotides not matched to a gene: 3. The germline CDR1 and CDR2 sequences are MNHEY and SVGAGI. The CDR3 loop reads CASSPTGGNQPQHF. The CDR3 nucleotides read TGTGCCAGCAGCCCGACAGGGGGCAATCAGCCCCAGCATTTT.

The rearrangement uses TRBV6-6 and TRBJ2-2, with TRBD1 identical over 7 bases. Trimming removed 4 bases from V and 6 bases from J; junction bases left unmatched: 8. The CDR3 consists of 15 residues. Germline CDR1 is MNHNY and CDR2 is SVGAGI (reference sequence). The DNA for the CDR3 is TGTGCCAGCAGTTCCCAGGGACAGATCGCCGGGGAGCTGTTTTTT. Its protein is CASSSQGQIAGELFF.

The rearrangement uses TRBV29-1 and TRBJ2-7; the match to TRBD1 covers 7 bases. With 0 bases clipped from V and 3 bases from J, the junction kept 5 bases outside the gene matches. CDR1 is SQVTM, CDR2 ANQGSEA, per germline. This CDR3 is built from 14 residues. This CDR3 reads CSVEDQGQSYEQYF. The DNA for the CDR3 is TGCAGCGTTGAAGATCAGGGACAGAGCTACGAGCAGTACTTC.

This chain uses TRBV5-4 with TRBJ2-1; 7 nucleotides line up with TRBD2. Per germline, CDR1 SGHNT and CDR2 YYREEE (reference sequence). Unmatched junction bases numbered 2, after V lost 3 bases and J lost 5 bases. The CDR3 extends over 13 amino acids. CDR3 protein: CASSSTSHNEQFF. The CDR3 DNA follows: TGTGCCAGCAGCTCGACTAGCCACAATGAGCAGTTCTTC.

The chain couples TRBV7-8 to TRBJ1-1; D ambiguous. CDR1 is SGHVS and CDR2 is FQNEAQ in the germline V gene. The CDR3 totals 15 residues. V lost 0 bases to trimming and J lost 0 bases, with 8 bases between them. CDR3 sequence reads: CASSLADSLNTEAFF. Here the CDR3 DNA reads TGTGCCAGCAGCTTAGCCGACTCCCTGAACACTGAAGCTTTCTTT.

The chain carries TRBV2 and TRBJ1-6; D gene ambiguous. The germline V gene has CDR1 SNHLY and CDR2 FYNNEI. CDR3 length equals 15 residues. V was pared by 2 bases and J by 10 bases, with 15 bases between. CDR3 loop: CASSELWAGNSPLHF. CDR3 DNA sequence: TGTGCCAGCAGTGAACTTTGGGCAGGAAACTCACCCCTCCACTTT.

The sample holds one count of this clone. CDR3 sequence reads: CASSAGDRGPTDTQYF. The CDR3, as DNA: TGTGCCAGCAGCGCGGGGGACAGGGGGCCGACAGATACGCAGTATTTT. The chain employs TRBV9 and TRBJ2-3; 12 nucleotides agree with TRBD1. The CDR3 length is 16 residues. The V and J ends lost 3 bases and 3 bases, in that order; junction bases with no gene match: 5. CDR1 SGDLS and CDR2 YYNGEE come from the germline V gene.

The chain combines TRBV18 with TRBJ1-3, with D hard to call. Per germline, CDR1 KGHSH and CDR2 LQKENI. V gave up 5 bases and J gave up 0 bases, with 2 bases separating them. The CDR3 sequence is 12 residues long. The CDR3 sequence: CASSASGNTIYF. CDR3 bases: TGTGCCAGCTCAGCCTCTGGAAACACCATATATTTT.

The DNA for the CDR3 is TGTGCCAGCAGTGAAAGAGGGGACTCACCCCTCCACTTT. This gives the protein CASSERGDSPLHF. The chain carries TRBV2 and TRBJ1-6, with D possibly being TRBD1 (5 bases). The CDR3 extends over 13 amino acids. Germline CDR1 reads SNHLY; CDR2 reads FYNNEI. The V gene lost 2 bases and the J gene lost 10 bases, with 9 bases spanning the gap.

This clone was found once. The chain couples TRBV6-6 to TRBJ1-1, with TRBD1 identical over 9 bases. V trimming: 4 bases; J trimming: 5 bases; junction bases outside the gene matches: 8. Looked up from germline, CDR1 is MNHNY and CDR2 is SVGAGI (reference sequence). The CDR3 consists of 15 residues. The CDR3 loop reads CASSSLGTGRTEAFF. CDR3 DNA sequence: TGTGCCAGCAGTTCGCTCGGGACAGGGCGTACTGAAGCTTTCTTT.

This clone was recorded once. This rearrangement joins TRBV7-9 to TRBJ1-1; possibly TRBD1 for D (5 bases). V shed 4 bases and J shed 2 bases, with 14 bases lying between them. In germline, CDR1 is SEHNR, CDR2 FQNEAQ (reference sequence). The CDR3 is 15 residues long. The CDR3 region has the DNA TGTGCCAGCAGCTCTAGTGGGGGAACCAACACTGAAGCTTTCTTT. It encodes CASSSSGGTNTEAFF.

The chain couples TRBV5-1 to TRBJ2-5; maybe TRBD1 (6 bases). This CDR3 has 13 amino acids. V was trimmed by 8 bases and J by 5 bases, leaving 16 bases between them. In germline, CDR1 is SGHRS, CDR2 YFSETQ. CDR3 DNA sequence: TGCGCCAGTAAAGACAGGAACCGTGAGACCCAGTACTTC. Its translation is CASKDRNRETQYF.

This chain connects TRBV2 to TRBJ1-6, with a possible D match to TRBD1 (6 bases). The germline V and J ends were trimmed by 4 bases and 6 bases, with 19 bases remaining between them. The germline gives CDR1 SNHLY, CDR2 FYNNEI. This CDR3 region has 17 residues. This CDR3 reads CASSVGKGGGFNSPLHF. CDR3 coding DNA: TGTGCCAGCAGTGTTGGGAAAGGGGGGGGTTTTAATTCACCCCTCCACTTT.

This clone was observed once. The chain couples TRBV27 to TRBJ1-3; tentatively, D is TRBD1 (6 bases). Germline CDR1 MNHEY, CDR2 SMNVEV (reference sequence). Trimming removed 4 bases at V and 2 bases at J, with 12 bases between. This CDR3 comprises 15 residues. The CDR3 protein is CASSSQGGTGNTIYF. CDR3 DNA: TGTGCCAGCAGTTCCCAAGGGGGAACTGGAAACACCATATATTTT.

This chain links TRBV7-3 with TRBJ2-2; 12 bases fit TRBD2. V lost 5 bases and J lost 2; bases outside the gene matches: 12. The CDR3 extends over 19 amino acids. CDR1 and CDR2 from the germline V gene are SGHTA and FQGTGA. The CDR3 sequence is CASSPSLLAGGFNTGELFF. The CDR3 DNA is TGTGCCAGCAGCCCGTCATTACTAGCGGGGGGATTTAACACCGGGGAGCTGTTTTTT.

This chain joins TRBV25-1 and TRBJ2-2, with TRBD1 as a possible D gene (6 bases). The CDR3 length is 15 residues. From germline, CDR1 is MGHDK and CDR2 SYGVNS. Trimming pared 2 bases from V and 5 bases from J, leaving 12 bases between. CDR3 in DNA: TGTGCCAGCAGTGAACAGGGGACAAGAACCGGGGAGCTGTTTTTT. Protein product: CASSEQGTRTGELFF. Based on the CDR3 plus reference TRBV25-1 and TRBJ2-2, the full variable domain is EADIYQTPRYLVIGTGKKITLECSQTMGHDKMYWYQQDPGMELHLIHYSYGVNSTEKGDLSSESTVSRIRTEHFPLTLESARPSHTSQYLCASSEQGTRTGELFFGEGSRLTVL.

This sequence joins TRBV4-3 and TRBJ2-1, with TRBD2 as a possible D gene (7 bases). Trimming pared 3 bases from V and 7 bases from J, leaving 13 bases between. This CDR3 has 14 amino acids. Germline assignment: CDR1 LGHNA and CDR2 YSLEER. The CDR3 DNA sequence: TGCGCCAGCAGCCATGGGGGGGCGGGTAATGAGCAGTTCTTC. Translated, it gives CASSHGGAGNEQFF.

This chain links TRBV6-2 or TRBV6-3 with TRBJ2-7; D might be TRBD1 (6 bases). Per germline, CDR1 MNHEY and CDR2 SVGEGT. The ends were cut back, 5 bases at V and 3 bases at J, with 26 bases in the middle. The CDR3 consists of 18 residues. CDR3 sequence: CASSPVVPKTGTFYEQYF. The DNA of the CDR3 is TGTGCCAGCAGTCCCGTGGTACCAAAGACAGGAACCTTCTACGAGCAGTACTTC.

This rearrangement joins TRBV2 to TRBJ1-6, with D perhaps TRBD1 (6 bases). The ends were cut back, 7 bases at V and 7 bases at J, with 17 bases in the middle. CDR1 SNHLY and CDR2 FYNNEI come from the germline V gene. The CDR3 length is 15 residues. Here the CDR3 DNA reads TGTGCCAGCACCCTCGGGGGGGCGGGCAATTCACCCCTCCACTTT. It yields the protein CASTLGGAGNSPLHF.

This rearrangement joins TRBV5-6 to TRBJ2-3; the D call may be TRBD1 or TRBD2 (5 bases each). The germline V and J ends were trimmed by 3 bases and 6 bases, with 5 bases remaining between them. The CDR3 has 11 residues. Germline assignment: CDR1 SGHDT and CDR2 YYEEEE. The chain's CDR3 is CASSWGDTQYF. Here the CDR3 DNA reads TGTGCCAGCAGCTGGGGGGATACGCAGTATTTT. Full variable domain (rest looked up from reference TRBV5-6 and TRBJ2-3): DAGVTQSPTHLIKTRGQQVTLRCSPKSGHDTVSWYQQALGQGPQFIFQYYEEEERQRGNFPDRFSGHQFPNYSSELNVNALLLGDSALYLCASSWGDTQYFGPGTRLTVL.

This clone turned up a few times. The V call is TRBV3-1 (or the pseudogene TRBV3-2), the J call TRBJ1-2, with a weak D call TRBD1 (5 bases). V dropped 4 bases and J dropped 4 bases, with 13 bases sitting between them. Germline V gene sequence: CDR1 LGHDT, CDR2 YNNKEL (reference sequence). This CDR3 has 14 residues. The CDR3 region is CASSPKSGIYGYTF. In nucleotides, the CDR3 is TGTGCCAGCAGCCCAAAGTCAGGGATCTATGGCTACACCTTC.

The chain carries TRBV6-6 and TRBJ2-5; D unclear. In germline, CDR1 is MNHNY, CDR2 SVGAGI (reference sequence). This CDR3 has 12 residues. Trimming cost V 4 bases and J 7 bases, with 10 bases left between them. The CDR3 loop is CASSSQTWTQYF. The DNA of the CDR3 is TGTGCCAGCAGTTCCCAAACATGGACCCAGTACTTC.

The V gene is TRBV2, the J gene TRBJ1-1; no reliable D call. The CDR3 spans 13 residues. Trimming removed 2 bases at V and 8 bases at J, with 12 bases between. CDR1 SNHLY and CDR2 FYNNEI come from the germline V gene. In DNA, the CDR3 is TGTGCCAGCAGTGAATCCGCTCCGACAGAAGCTTTCTTT. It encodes CASSESAPTEAFF.

The chain's CDR3 is CASSQDLGRSVLQETQYF. CDR3 bases: TGTGCCAGCAGCCAAGATTTGGGGAGGTCGGTCCTCCAAGAGACCCAGTACTTC. V usage is TRBV3-1 (or the pseudogene TRBV3-2) and J usage is TRBJ2-5; maybe TRBD2 (6 bases). The V gene lost 0 bases and the J gene lost 1 base, with 18 bases spanning the gap. Per the germline V gene, CDR1 is LGHDT and CDR2 is YNNKEL (reference sequence). The CDR3 loop spans 18 amino acids.

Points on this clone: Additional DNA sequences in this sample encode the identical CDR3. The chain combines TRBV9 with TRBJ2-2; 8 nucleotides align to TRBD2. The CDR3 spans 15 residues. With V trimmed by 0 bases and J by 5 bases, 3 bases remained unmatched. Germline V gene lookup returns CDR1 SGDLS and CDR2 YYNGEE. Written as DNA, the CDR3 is TGTGCCAGCAGCGTAGTTGGCGGGGGGACCGGGGAGCTGTTTTTT. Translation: CASSVVGGGTGELFF.

The chain's CDR3 is CASSQVRAYNEQFF. The CDR3 DNA is TGTGCCAGCAGCCAAGTCCGGGCATACAATGAGCAGTTCTTC. The chain links TRBV3-1 (or the pseudogene TRBV3-2) to TRBJ2-1; D remains ambiguous. CDR1 LGHDT and CDR2 YNNKEL come from the germline V gene (reference sequence). The CDR3 is made up of 14 amino acids. Trimming removed 1 base at V and 4 bases at J, with 8 bases between.

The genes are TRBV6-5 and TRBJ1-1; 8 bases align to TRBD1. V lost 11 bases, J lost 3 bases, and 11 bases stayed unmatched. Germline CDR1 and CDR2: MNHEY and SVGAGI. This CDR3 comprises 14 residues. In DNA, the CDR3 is TGTGCCGCCCTCCGGGGACAGGATCACACTGAAGCTTTCTTT. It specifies CAALRGQDHTEAFF.

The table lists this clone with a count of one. This CDR3 is CASSVVGRDTGELFF. DNA for the CDR3: TGTGCCAGCAGCGTAGTTGGCAGGGACACCGGGGAGCTGTTTTTT. J is TRBJ2-2 and V is TRBV9; possible D gene TRBD1, 5 bases. The germline CDR1 and CDR2 sequences are SGDLS and YYNGEE. The CDR3 has 15 residues. The germline V and J ends were trimmed by 0 bases and 3 bases, with 9 bases remaining between them.

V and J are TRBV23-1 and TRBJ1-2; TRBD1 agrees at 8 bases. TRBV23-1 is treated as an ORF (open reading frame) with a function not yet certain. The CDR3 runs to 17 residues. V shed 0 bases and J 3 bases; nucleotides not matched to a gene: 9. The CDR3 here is CASSQSRTGPWDYGYTF. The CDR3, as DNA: TGCGCCAGCAGTCAATCCAGGACAGGGCCTTGGGACTATGGCTACACCTTC.